Included here is one T cell receptor (beta chain) sequence, with context. What it recognizes is unknown. This record comes from a study of cytomegalovirus exposure and HLA in healthy donors. Overall study results and limits: According to a subsequent analysis, TCR clusters from the first cohort were inclined to appear together in the 120 validation repertoires. Specific recognition of CMV antigens was confirmed in vitro for a few chains (all CMV-associated). Both high specificity and high sensitivity reportedly marked the classifier's diagnosis of cytomegalovirus status.

This table comes from immunoSEQ multiplex PCR, and its TCRdb copy is limited to in-frame clones, with some not included. Of roughly 150,000 clones in the sample, roughly 90% were seen once. Germline V lookup: CDR1 SGHNT, CDR2 YYREEE (reference sequence). This CDR3 has 16 residues. J lost 3 bases, V lost 0 bases, and 1 base had no gene match. The clonotype comes from a man aged 18 to 29 in good health and CMV-seropositive. The J gene is TRBJ2-5, the V gene TRBV5-4; 14 bases line up with TRBD2. The specimen sequenced was PBMCs. CDR3 coding DNA: TGTGCCAGCAGCTTGGCGGGACTAGCGGGAGAAGAGACCCAGTACTTC. Amino acid sequence: CASSLAGLAGEETQYF.